The rows below give T cell receptor beta chains drawn from one sample of a study of regulatory T cells in long-lasting Graves disease. TCRdb reanalysed the multiplex PCR reads using MiXCR and keeps one entry per CDR3 protein. The sample lists under 500,000 distinct CDR3 sequences, less than 25% occurring once. This material consisted of peripheral blood mononuclear cells (PBMCs), taken when the disease was refractory, from a patient treated with antithyroid drugs. These receptors all come from a female donor with Graves disease. The CDR3 runs from the conserved cysteine through the conserved F or W. Each record gives: V gene, J gene, clone size, D gene, CDR3 protein, CDR3 DNA. D genes are given only for firm matches. Not every row has a clone size; where given, it reads once, few, many or a size class.

V: TRBV30
J: TRBJ2-7
size: many
D: TRBD2
CDR3: CACHRRGGLAGEQYF
DNA: TGTGCCTGCCACCGAAGAGGGGGACTAGCGGGCGAGCAGTACTTC

V: TRBV28
J: TRBJ1-1
size: few
D: TRBD1
CDR3: CASRVTGTEAFF
DNA: TGTGCCAGCAGGGTGACAGGGACTGAAGCTTTCTTT

V: TRBV6-5
J: TRBJ1-5
size: many
D: TRBD1
CDR3: CASSYNGTGINQPQHF
DNA: TGTGCCAGCAGTTACAATGGGACAGGGATCAATCAGCCCCAGCATTTT

V: TRBV7-3
J: TRBJ2-2
size: -
D: -
CDR3: CASSLKGVTGELFF
DNA: TGTGCCAGCAGCTTAAAGGGAGTCACCGGGGAGCTGTTTTTT

V: TRBV9
J: TRBJ1-2
size: few
D: TRBD1
CDR3: CASSVATGGSIYGYTF
DNA: TGTGCCAGCAGCGTAGCAACAGGGGGCAGTATCTATGGCTACACCTTC

V: TRBV7-2
J: TRBJ1-1
size: many
D: -
CDR3: CASSRDELSMNTEAFF
DNA: TGTGCCAGCAGCCGCGACGAGCTATCCATGAACACTGAAGCTTTCTTT

V: TRBV5-1
J: TRBJ1-2
size: few
D: -
CDR3: CASREEGLYGYTF
DNA: TGCGCCAGCAGGGAAGAGGGCCTCTATGGCTACACCTTC

V: TRBV27
J: TRBJ2-2
size: -
D: -
CDR3: CASRSPRGELFF
DNA: TGTGCCAGCAGGTCACCGCGGGGGGAGCTGTTTTTT

V: TRBV5-1
J: TRBJ2-7
size: few
D: TRBD1
CDR3: CASSLKDRGLEQYF
DNA: TGCGCCAGCAGCTTAAAGGACAGGGGGCTCGAGCAGTACTTC

V: TRBV9
J: TRBJ1-3
size: -
D: -
CDR3: CASSVASGAGNTIYF
DNA: TGTGCCAGCAGCGTAGCTTCCGGGGCCGGAAACACCATATATTTT